A selection of T cell receptor beta chains follows, all from one sample in a study of T cells after yellow fever vaccination. A single record per CDR3 protein comes from TCRdb applying MiXCR to the 5' RACE reads. Of about 510,000 distinct CDR3 sequences in the sample, around a fifth are singletons; the top ten hold 15% to 20%. Sequencing used PBMCs, obtained about 20 days after the first yellow fever vaccination. The receptor set was obtained from a man between 18 and 29 years old who received the YFV17D yellow fever vaccine. Both conserved end residues are part of each CDR3.

j_call | v_call | cdr3_aa
TRBJ2-1 | TRBV10-3 | CAISEGREREQFF
TRBJ2-7 | TRBV7-6 | CASRRLAGGPDEQYF
TRBJ1-1 | TRBV7-8 | CASSPYRSNTEAFF
TRBJ1-4 | TRBV5-1 | CASSLVPGGDEKLFF
TRBJ2-3 | TRBV13 | CASSPTGADYQDTQYF
TRBJ2-1 | TRBV20-1 | CSARFPTSGGHEQFF
TRBJ2-7 | TRBV2 | CASTLGHNPSYEQYF
TRBJ1-3 | TRBV5-5 | CASSLGPGPYF
TRBJ2-6 | TRBV29-1 | CSVGPRLGRGPTSGANVLTF
TRBJ1-3 | TRBV9 | CASSVRAGNTIYF
TRBJ2-2 | TRBV5-5 | CASSLGIQGANTGELFF
TRBJ2-1 | TRBV7-2 | CASSLGWNEQFF
TRBJ2-3 | TRBV4-3 | CASSQDIPFSGGDGDTQYF
TRBJ1-1 | TRBV7-9 | CASSLAWDSTEAFF
TRBJ1-4 | TRBV5-1 | CASSLGYRAEATNEKLFF
TRBJ1-5 | TRBV27 | CASSFGWGQSQPQHF
TRBJ2-3 | TRBV29-1 | CSVDEGSDPTDTQYF
TRBJ1-6 | TRBV20-1 | CSARVWQGAENSPLHF
TRBJ1-3 | TRBV5-1 | CASTGDSGNTIYF
TRBJ2-7 | TRBV20-1 | CSAKNRSPYEQYF
TRBJ2-2 | TRBV11-2 | CASGRGNTGELFF
TRBJ2-3 | TRBV30 | CACGAMTDTQYF
TRBJ2-1 | TRBV9 | CASSVSGVAYNEQFF
TRBJ1-1 | TRBV20-1 | CSARGYRGRDTEAFF
TRBJ2-3 | TRBV7-2 | CASAWGNTDTQYF
TRBJ2-7 | TRBV11-2 | CASSTTTTGEQYF
TRBJ1-4 | TRBV5-1 | CASSLAQGHEKLFF
TRBJ1-3 | TRBV2 | CAGHRSSGNTIYF
TRBJ2-1 | TRBV20-1 | CSARRRQGAGNEQFF
TRBJ1-4 | TRBV7-9 | CASSSSFGTDNEKLFF
TRBJ1-4 | TRBV15 | CATQPKGSEKLFF
TRBJ1-5 | TRBV20-1 | CSARGQINQPQHF
TRBJ2-3 | TRBV23-1 | CASPTGGREIDTQSF
TRBJ2-2 | TRBV4-1 | CASSQVFSYTGELFF
TRBJ1-1 | TRBV11-3 | CASSLGTGRNTEAFF
TRBJ1-2 | TRBV7-9 | CASSYWPGYTF
TRBJ2-7 | TRBV15 | CATSREQASSYEQYF
TRBJ1-4 | TRBV4-1 | CASSQAGGSEKLFF
TRBJ1-2 | TRBV25-1 | CASSRARQGYTF
TRBJ2-5 | TRBV9 | CASSPRTSVATQYF
TRBJ2-4 | TRBV20-1 | CSAPPQGISVKNIQYF
TRBJ1-5 | TRBV18 | CASSPRTNQPQHF
TRBJ2-2 | TRBV4-3 | CASSQAPGLSGGELFF
TRBJ1-1 | TRBV29-1 | CSVAGTGMNTEAFF
TRBJ1-5 | TRBV5-5 | CASRPDRTNQPQHF
TRBJ2-5 | TRBV7-2 | CASSLGGGTQYF
TRBJ2-1 | TRBV6-4 | CASSDSSGGIEQFF
TRBJ2-1 | TRBV5-4 | CASSTTATSGGDNEQFF